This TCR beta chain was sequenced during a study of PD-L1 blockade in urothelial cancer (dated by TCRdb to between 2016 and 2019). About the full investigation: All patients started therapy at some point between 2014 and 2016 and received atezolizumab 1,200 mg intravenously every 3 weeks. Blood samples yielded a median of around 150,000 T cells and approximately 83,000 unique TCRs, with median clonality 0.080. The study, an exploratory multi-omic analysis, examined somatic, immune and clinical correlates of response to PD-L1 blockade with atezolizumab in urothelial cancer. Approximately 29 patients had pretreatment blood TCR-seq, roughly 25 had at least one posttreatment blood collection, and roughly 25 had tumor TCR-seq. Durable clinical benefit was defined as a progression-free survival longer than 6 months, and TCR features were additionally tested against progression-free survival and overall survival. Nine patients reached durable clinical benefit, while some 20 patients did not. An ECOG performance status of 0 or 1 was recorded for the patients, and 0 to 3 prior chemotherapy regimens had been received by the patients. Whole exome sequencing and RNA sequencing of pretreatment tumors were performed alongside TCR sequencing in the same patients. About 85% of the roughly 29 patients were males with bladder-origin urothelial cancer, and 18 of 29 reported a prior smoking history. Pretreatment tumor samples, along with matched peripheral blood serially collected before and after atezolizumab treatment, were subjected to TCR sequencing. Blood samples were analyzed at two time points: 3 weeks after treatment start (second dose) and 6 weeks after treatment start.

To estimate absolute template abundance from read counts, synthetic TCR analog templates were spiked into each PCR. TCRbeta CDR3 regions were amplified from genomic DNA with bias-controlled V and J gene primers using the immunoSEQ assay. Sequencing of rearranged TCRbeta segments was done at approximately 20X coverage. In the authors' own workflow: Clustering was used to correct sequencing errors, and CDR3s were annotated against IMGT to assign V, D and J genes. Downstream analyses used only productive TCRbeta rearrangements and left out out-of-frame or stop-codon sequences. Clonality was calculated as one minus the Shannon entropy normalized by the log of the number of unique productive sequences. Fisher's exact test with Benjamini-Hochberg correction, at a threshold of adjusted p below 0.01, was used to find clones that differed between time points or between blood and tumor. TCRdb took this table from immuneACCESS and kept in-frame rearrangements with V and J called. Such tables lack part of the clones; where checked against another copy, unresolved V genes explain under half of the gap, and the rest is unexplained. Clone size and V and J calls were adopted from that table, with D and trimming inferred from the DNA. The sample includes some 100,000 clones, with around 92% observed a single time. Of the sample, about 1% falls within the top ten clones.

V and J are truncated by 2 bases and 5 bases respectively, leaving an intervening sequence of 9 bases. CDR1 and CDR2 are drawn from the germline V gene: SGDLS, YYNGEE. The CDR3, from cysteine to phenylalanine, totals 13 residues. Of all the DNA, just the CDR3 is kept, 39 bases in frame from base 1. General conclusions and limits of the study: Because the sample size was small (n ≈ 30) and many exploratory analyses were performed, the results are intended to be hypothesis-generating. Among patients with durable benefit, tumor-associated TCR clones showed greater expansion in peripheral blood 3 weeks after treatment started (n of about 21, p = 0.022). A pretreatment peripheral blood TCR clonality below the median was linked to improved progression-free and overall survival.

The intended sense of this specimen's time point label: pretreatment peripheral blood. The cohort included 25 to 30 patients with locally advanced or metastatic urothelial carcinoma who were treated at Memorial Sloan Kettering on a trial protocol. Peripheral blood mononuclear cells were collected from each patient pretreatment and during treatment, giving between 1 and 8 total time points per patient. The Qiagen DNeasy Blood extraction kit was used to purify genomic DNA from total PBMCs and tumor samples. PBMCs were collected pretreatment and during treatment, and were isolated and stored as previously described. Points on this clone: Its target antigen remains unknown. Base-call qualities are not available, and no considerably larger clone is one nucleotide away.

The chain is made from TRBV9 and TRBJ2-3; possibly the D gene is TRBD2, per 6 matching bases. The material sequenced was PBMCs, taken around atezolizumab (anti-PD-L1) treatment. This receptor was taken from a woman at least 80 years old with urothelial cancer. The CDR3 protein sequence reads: CASSVGSGDTQYF. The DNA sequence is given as TGTGCCAGCAGCGTCGGTAGCGGAGATACGCAGTATTTT.